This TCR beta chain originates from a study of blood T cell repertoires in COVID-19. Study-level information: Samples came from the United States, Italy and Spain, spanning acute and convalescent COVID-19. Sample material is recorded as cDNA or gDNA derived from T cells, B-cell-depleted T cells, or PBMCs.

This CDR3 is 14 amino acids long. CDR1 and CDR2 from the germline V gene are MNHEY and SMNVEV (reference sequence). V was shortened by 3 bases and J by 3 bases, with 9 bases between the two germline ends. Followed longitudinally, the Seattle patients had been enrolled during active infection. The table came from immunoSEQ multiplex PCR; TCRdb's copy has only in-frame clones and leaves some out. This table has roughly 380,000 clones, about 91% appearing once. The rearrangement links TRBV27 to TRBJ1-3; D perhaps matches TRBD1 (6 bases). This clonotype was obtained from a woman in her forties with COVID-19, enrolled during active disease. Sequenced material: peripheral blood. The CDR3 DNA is TGTGCCAGCAGTTTCAGGGGCAATGGAAACACCATATATTTT. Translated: CASSFRGNGNTIYF.